The 15 T cell receptor beta chains given below trace back to one sample, sequenced in a study of human T cells and chemical hapten exposure (dated by TCRdb to the early 2020s). The time point label corresponds to: patch test 3, about 24 weeks after DPC sensitization. Sample treatment or condition, as interpreted from the label and publication: therapeutic diphenylcyclopropenone sensitization with weekly scalp DPC. Receptor libraries were prepared by RACE. Instrument on record: NextSeq 500. TCRdb handled the public reads itself, with Q25 trimming in fastp and clone calling in MiXCR, and kept productive beta chains. All rows with the same CDR3 protein become a single entry with the most common DNA and genes. The sample data list more than 95,000 distinct CDR3 sequences, and under 40% of these were observed just once. Of the sample, about 2.7% is held by the ten largest clones. The source was whole blood, collected in connection with sensitization to the hapten diphenylcyclopropenone (DPC). All receptors derive from a man in his forties with alopecia areata. Some clones in this sample may be carry-over from other donors' samples.

The chain uses TRBV6-5 and TRBJ2-5; D may be TRBD2 (5 bases). Germline-derived CDR1 and CDR2 are MNHEY and SVGAGI. V lost 6 bases, J lost 2 bases, and 19 bases lay in between. The CDR3 spans 16 residues. The CDR3 sequence: CASRMRGSGPQETQYF. The CDR3 region has the DNA TGTGCCAGCAGGATGCGAGGCAGCGGACCTCAAGAGACCCAGTACTTC.

In its sample, this clonotype ranks as medium-sized. The chain is built from TRBV29-1 and TRBJ2-3; unclear D gene. Germline V gene data show CDR1 as SQVTM and CDR2 as ANQGSEA. The V end lost 6 bases, the J end lost 5 bases, and 9 bases lay between the germline ends. There are 11 residues in the CDR3. DNA for the CDR3: TGCAGCGTCCCGTGGGGAGATACGCAGTATTTT. Its protein product is CSVPWGDTQYF.

The rearrangement links TRBV6-5 to TRBJ2-7; 10 bases fit TRBD2. The CDR3 totals 15 residues. Looked up from germline, CDR1 is MNHEY and CDR2 is SVGAGI. J was trimmed by 2 bases and V by 0 bases; bases with no gene match: 1. The CDR3 loop reads CASSYSLAGAYEQYV. In DNA form, the CDR3 reads TGTGCCAGCAGTTACTCGCTAGCGGGAGCCTACGAGCAGTACGTC.

This clonotype was seen more than once but under ten times. The CDR3 DNA reads TGTGCCAGCACCCCGGGGCTAGGTCTCTACAATGAGCAGTTCTTC. Translated, it gives CASTPGLGLYNEQFF. V is TRBV6-2 or TRBV6-3 and J is TRBJ2-1; D may match TRBD1 or TRBD2 (5 bases each). CDR3 length: 15 amino acids. Trimming left V 7 bases short and J 3 bases short, with 16 bases between. In germline, CDR1 is MNHEY, CDR2 SVGEGT.

The gene calls are TRBV20-1 and TRBJ2-5, with a weak D call TRBD2 (5 bases). V was cut by 8 bases and J by 3 bases, with 16 bases left in between. Germline V gene sequence: CDR1 DFQATT, CDR2 SNEGSKA (reference sequence). This CDR3 is built from 13 residues. The CDR3 loop is CSTSTIREETQYF. The CDR3 nucleotides read TGCAGTACCTCGACTATACGTGAAGAGACCCAGTACTTC.

The gene calls are TRBV10-3 and TRBJ1-5, with 7 bases that match TRBD1. Germline-derived CDR1 and CDR2 are ENHRY and SYGVKD. The CDR3 spans 14 residues. Trimming removed 0 bases from V and 6 bases from J; junction bases left unmatched: 2. CDR3 DNA: TGTGCCATCAGTGAGTCAGGGGGCGGTCAGCCCCAGCATTTT. This codes for CAISESGGGQPQHF.

The rearrangement links TRBV27 to TRBJ1-4; 7 nucleotides match TRBD1. The germline V gene encodes CDR1 MNHEY and CDR2 SMNVEV (reference sequence). The CDR3 loop spans 12 amino acids. Losses at the gene ends were 7 bases for V and 11 bases for J; bases not matched to a gene: 7. CDR3 region: CASKQGTAKLFF. In nucleotides, the CDR3 is TGTGCCAGCAAACAAGGGACAGCTAAACTGTTTTTT.

V and J are TRBV7-3 and TRBJ1-6; D is undetermined. The germline gives CDR1 SGHTA, CDR2 FQGTGA. Deletions cut 5 bases from V and 0 bases from J, with 11 bases between. This CDR3 has 16 amino acids. The CDR3 region is CASSQTASSYNSPLHF. CDR3 nucleotide sequence: TGTGCCAGCAGCCAAACCGCGAGCTCCTATAATTCACCCCTCCACTTT.

This clonotype was seen more than once but under ten times. The chain couples TRBV9 to TRBJ2-1; 12 bases align to TRBD2. Germline-derived CDR1 and CDR2 are SGDLS and YYNGEE. This CDR3 has 15 residues. The J segment lost 4 bases and the V segment lost 3 bases, leaving 2 bases of the junction unmatched. The CDR3 bases are TGTGCCAGCAGCGGACTAGCGGGAGCATACAATGAGCAGTTCTTC. It yields the protein CASSGLAGAYNEQFF. The complete variable domain, with remaining parts taken from reference TRBV9 and TRBJ2-1, reads DSGVTQTPKHLITATGQRVTLRCSPRSGDLSVYWYQQSLDQGLQFLIQYYNGEERAKGNILERFSAQQFPDLHSELNLSSLELGDSALYFCASSGLAGAYNEQFFGPGTRLTVL.

This chain connects TRBV11-2 to TRBJ1-1; D remains unclear. The V end was cut by 3 bases, the J end by 8 bases, with 13 bases between. CDR1 SGHAT and CDR2 FQNNGV come from the germline V gene. The CDR3 is 13 residues long. The CDR3, as DNA: TGTGCCAGCAGCTTCTCGAAACTGGGGGAAGCTTTCTTT. Encoded protein: CASSFSKLGEAFF.

This clonotype was detected once. The chain is built from TRBV7-9 and TRBJ1-1; D is possibly TRBD1 (5 bases). CDR1 and CDR2 from the germline V gene are SEHNR and FQNEAQ (reference sequence). Trimming stripped 3 bases from V and 4 bases from J, with 12 bases between. CDR3 length: 14 residues. CDR3 sequence reads: CASSLGGGSTEAFF. CDR3 DNA sequence: TGTGCCAGCAGCTTGGGGGGAGGGAGCACTGAAGCTTTCTTT.

The chain joins TRBV11-2 to TRBJ2-5; 7 positions match TRBD1. V dropped 5 bases and J dropped 2; count of bases not matched to a gene: 2. Germline CDR1 is SGHAT and CDR2 is FQNNGV. The CDR3 totals 13 residues. The CDR3 sequence: CASSLGQQETQYF. The CDR3 DNA is TGTGCCAGCAGCCTGGGACAGCAAGAGACCCAGTACTTC.

This clonotype has a count of ten or more. The chain uses TRBV4-2 and TRBJ2-7; possibly TRBD1 or TRBD2 for D (5 bases each). The CDR3 contains 18 residues. Per germline, CDR1 LGHNA and CDR2 YNFKEQ. The V end was cut by 3 bases, the J end by 1 base, with 22 bases between. The CDR3: CASSQRRFTGPGSYEQYV. The CDR3 DNA is TGTGCCAGCAGCCAGCGGAGATTCACGGGGCCGGGATCCTACGAGCAGTACGTC.

The sample holds many counts of this clonotype. The chain has TRBV6-5 and TRBJ2-6; the D is unclear. This CDR3 is 14 amino acids long. CDR1 MNHEY and CDR2 SVGAGI come from the germline V gene. The germline V and J ends were trimmed by 5 bases and 6 bases, with 11 bases remaining between them. The CDR3 coding sequence is TGTGCCAGCAGTGAGCAGCCTGCGGCCAACGTCCTGACTTTC. Encoded protein: CASSEQPAANVLTF.

J is TRBJ1-5 and V is TRBV2; 7 bases agree with TRBD1. The length of the CDR3 is 16 residues. The V and J ends lost 6 bases and 3 bases, in that order; junction bases with no gene match: 11. From germline, CDR1 is SNHLY and CDR2 FYNNEI. The CDR3 region is CASRDLRDSVNQPQHF. CDR3 bases: TGTGCCAGCAGGGACCTCCGGGACAGCGTCAATCAGCCCCAGCATTTT.